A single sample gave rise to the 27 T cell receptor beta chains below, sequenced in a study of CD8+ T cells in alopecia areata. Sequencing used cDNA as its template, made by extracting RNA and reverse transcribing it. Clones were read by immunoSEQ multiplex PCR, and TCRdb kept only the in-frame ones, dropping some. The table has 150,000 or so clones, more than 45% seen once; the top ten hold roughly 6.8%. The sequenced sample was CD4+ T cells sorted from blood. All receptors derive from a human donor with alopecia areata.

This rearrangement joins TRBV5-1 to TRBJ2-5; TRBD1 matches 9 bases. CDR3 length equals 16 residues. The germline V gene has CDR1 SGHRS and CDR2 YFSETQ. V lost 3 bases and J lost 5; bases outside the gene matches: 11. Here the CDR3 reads CASSSKIQGARETQYF. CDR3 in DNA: TGCGCCAGCAGCTCGAAAATACAGGGGGCGCGGGAGACCCAGTACTTC. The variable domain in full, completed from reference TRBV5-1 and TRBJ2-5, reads KAGVTQTPRYLIKTRGQQVTLSCSPISGHRSVSWYQQTPGQGLQFLFEYFSETQRNKGNFPGRFSGRQFSNSRSEMNVSTLELGDSALYLCASSSKIQGARETQYFGPGTRLLVL.

CDR3 residues: CASSQGGGSPYEQYF. DNA for the CDR3: TGCGCCAGCAGCCAAGGTGGCGGGAGCCCCTACGAGCAGTACTTC. The V gene is TRBV4-1, the J gene TRBJ2-7; TRBD2 matches at 7 bases. The V gene end was trimmed by 1 base and the J gene end by 2 bases; junction bases not matched to a gene: 5. Per germline, CDR1 MGHRA and CDR2 YSYEKL. This CDR3 is built from 15 residues.

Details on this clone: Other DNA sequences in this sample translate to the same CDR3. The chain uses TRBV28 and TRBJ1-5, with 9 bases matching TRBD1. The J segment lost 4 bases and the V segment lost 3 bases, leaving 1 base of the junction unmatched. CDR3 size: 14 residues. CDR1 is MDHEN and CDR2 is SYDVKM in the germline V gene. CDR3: CASSFGQGNQPQHF. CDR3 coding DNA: TGTGCCAGCAGTTTCGGACAGGGGAATCAGCCCCAGCATTTT.

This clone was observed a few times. CDR3 region: CAGGALTYNEQFF. The CDR3 coding sequence is TGTGCCGGCGGGGCTTTAACATACAATGAGCAGTTCTTC. J is TRBJ2-1 and V is TRBV28; D is perhaps TRBD2 (6 bases). Between the trimmed V and J ends, which lost 11 bases and 4 bases, there was a span of 15 bases. Germline values: CDR1 MDHEN, CDR2 SYDVKM. The CDR3 runs to 13 residues.

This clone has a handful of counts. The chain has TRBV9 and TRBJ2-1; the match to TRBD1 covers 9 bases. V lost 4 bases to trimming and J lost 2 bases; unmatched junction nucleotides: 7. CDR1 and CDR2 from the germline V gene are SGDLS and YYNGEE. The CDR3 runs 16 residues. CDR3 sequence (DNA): TGTGCCAGCAGCACCCAAGGACAGGGGCCCTACAATGAGCAGTTCTTC. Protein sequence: CASSTQGQGPYNEQFF. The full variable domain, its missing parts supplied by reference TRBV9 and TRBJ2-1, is DSGVTQTPKHLITATGQRVTLRCSPRSGDLSVYWYQQSLDQGLQFLIQYYNGEERAKGNILERFSAQQFPDLHSELNLSSLELGDSALYFCASSTQGQGPYNEQFFGPGTRLTVL.

Here the CDR3 reads CASSFVQGYEQYF. CDR3 coding DNA: TGCGCCAGCAGCTTTGTGCAGGGCTACGAGCAGTACTTC. The chain is built from TRBV5-1 and TRBJ2-7, with a weak D call TRBD1 (5 bases). Germline V gene sequence: CDR1 SGHRS, CDR2 YFSETQ. CDR3 size: 13 residues. Deletions cut 2 bases from V and 3 bases from J, with 9 bases between.

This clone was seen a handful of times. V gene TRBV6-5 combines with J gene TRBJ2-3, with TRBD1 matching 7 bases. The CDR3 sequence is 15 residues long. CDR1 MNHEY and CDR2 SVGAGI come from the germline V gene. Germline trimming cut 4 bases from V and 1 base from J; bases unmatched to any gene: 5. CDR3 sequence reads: CASSSTGVRTDTQYF. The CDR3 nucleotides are TGTGCCAGCAGTTCCACAGGGGTCCGCACAGATACGCAGTATTTT.

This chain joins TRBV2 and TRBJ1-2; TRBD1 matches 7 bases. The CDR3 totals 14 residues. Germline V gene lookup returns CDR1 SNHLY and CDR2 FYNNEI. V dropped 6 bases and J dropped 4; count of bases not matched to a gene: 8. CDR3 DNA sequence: TGTGCCAGCAGGGAACGGGAGGGGGCCTATGGCTACACCTTC. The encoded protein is CASREREGAYGYTF.

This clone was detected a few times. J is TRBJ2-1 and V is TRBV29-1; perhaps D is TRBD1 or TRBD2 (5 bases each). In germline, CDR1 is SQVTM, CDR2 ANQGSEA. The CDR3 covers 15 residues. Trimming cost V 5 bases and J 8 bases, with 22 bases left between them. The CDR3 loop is CSVTFTGTAFYEQFF. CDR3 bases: TGCAGCGTTACCTTCACCGGGACCGCATTTTATGAGCAGTTCTTC.

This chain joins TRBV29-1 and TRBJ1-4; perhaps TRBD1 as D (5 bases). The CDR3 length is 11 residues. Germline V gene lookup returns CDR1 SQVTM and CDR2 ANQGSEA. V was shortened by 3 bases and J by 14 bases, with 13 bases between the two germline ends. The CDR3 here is CSVDSARGLFF. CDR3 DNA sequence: TGCAGCGTTGATAGCGCCCGGGGGCTGTTTTTT.

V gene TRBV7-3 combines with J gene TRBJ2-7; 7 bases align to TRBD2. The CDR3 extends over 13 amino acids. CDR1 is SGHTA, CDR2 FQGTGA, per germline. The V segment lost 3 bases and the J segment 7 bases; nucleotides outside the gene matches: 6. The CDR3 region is CASSLYGEGEQYF. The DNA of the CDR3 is TGTGCCAGCAGCTTGTACGGGGAGGGAGAGCAGTACTTC.

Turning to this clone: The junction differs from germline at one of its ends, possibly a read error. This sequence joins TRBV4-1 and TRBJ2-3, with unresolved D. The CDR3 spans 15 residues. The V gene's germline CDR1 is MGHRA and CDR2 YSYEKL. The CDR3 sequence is CASSEDAAGEDTQYF. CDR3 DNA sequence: TGCGCCAGCAGCGAAGACGCAGCAGGCGAAGATACGCAGTATTTT.

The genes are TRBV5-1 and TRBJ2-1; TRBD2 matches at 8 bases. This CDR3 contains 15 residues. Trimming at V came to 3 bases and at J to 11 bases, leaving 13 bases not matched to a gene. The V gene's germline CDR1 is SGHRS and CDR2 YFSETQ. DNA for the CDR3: TGCGCCAGCAGCTCCCTCGGGGGGGATGGAGTGAAGCAGTTCTTC. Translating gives CASSSLGGDGVKQFF. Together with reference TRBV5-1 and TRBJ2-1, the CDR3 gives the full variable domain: KAGVTQTPRYLIKTRGQQVTLSCSPISGHRSVSWYQQTPGQGLQFLFEYFSETQRNKGNFPGRFSGRQFSNSRSEMNVSTLELGDSALYLCASSSLGGDGVKQFFGPGTRLTVL.

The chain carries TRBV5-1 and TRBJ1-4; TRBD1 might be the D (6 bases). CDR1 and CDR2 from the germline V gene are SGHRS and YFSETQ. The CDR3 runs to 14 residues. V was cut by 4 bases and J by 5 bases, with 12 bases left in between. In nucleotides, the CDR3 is TGCGCCAGCAGCCAAGGGGGACCGAATGAAAAACTGTTTTTT. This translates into CASSQGGPNEKLFF.

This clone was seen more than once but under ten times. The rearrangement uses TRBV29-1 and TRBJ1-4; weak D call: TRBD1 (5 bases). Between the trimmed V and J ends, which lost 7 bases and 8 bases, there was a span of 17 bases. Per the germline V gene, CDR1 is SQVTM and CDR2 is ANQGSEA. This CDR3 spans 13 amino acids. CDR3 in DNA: TGCAGCGAGTTGGCAGGGTATCGGGAAAAACTGTTTTTT. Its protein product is CSELAGYREKLFF.

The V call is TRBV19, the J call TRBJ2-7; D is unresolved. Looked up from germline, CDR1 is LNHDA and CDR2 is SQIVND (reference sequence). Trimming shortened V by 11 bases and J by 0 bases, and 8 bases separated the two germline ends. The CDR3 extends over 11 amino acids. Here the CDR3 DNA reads TGTGCCTCCCAAGACTCCTACGAGCAGTACTTC. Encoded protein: CASQDSYEQYF.

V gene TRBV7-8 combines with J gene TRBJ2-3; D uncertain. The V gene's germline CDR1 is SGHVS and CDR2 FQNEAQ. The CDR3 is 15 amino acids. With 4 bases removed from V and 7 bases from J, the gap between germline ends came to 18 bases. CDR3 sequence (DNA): TGTGCCAGCAGCTCTCCGGGCCAAAAGAACCATACGCAGTATTTT. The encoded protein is CASSSPGQKNHTQYF.

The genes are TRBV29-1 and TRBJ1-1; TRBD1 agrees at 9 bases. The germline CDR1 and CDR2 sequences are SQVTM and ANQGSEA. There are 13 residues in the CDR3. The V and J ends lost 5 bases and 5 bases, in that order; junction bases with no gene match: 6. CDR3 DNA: TGCAGCGTTCAACAGGGGGCGAAGACTGAAGCTTTCTTT. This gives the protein CSVQQGAKTEAFF. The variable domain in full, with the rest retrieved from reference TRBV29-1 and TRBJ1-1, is SAVISQKPSRDICQRGTSLTIQCQVDSQVTMMFWYRQQPGQSLTLIATANQGSEATYESGFVIDKFPISRPNLTFSTLTVSNMSPEDSSIYLCSVQQGAKTEAFFGQGTRLTVV.

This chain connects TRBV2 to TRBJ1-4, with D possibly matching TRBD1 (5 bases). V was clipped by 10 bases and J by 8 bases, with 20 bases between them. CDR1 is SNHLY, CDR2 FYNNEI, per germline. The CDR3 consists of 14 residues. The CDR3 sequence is CATIRRQLGEKLFF. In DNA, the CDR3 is TGTGCCACCATACGGAGACAGTTAGGGGAAAAACTGTTTTTT.

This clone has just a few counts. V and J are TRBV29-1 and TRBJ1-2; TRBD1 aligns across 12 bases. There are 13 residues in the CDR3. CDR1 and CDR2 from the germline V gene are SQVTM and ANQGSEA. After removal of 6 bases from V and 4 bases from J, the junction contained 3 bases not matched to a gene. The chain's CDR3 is CSVPGQGAYGYTF. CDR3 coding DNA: TGCAGCGTGCCGGGACAGGGGGCCTATGGCTACACCTTC.

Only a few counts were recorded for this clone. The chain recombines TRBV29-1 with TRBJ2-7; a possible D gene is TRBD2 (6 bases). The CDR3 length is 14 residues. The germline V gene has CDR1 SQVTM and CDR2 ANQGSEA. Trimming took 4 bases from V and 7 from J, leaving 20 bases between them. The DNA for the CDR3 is TGCAGCGTTGGGGGACCGGGAGTGTCGGGTGAGCAGTACTTC. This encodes CSVGGPGVSGEQYF.

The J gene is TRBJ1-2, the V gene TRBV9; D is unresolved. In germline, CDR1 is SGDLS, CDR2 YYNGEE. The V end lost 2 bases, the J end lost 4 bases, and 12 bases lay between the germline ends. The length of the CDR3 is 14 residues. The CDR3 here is CASSVDGRIYGYTF. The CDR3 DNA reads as TGTGCCAGCAGCGTGGACGGTAGGATCTATGGCTACACCTTC.

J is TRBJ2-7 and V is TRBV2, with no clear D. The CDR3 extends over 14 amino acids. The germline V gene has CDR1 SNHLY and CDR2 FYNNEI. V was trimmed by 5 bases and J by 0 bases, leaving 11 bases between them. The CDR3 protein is CASSSPESSYEQYF. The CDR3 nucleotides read TGTGCCAGCAGTAGCCCGGAGAGCTCCTACGAGCAGTACTTC. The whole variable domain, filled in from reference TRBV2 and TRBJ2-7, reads EPEVTQTPSHQVTQMGQEVILRCVPISNHLYFYWYRQILGQKVEFLVSFYNNEISEKSEIFDDQFSVERPDGSNFTLKIRSTKLEDSAMYFCASSSPESSYEQYFGPGTRLTVT.

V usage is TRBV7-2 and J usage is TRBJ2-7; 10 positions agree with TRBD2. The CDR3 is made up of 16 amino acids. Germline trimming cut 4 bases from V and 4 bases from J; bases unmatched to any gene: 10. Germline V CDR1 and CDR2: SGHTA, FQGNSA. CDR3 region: CASSSSSGSIGYEQYF. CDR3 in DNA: TGTGCCAGCAGCTCCTCTAGCGGGAGTATCGGTTACGAGCAGTACTTC.

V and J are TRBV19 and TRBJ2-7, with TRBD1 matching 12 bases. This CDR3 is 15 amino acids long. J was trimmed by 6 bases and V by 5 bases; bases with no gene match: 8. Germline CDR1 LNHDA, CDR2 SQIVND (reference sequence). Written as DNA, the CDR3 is TGTGCCAGTAGTGAGCCGGGACAGGGGGCCGGCGAGCAGTACTTC. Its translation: CASSEPGQGAGEQYF.

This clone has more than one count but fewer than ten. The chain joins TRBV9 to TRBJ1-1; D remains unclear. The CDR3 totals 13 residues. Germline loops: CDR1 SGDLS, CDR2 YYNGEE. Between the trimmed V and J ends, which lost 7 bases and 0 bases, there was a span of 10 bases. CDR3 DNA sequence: TGTGCCAGCGCGTCGAGGTTGAACACTGAAGCTTTCTTT. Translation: CASASRLNTEAFF.

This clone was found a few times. This CDR3 reads CASIDGRRTQYF. Written as DNA, the CDR3 is TGTGCCAGCATCGACGGGAGGCGCACGCAGTATTTT. The gene calls are TRBV19 and TRBJ2-3; 7 bases align to TRBD2. Unmatched junction bases numbered 9, after V lost 9 bases and J lost 9 bases. CDR3 length equals 12 residues. Germline CDR1 LNHDA, CDR2 SQIVND (reference sequence).